One sample yielded the 29 T cell receptor beta chains listed below, sequenced in a study of T-cell memory formation after mild COVID-19. TCRdb recomputed calls from the 5' RACE reads with MiXCR, one row per CDR3 protein. The table includes some 490,000 distinct CDR3 sequences, about 18% detected once. Sequencing was done on a sample of PBMCs or a T cell subset sorted from them (not recorded which). Every receptor here comes from an adult woman who had mild COVID-19 (a few samples of this study predate the infection). Cell type and time point are not known.

This clonotype was seen repeatedly, ten times or more. The chain combines TRBV5-1 with TRBJ2-3, with 10 bases aligning to TRBD2. Germline CDR1 and CDR2: SGHRS and YFSETQ. The V gene end was trimmed by 0 bases and the J gene end by 2 bases; junction bases not matched to a gene: 9. This CDR3 contains 18 residues. The CDR3 sequence: CASSLGLAGVYSTDTQYF. DNA of the CDR3: TGCGCCAGCAGCTTGGGTCTAGCGGGGGTATATTCCACAGATACGCAGTATTTT. Supplemented by reference TRBV5-1 and TRBJ2-3, the full variable domain reads KAGVTQTPRYLIKTRGQQVTLSCSPISGHRSVSWYQQTPGQGLQFLFEYFSETQRNKGNFPGRFSGRQFSNSRSEMNVSTLELGDSALYLCASSLGLAGVYSTDTQYFGPGTRLTVL.

The chain joins TRBV7-9 to TRBJ1-2; D gene unclear. Trimming stripped 11 bases from V and 8 bases from J, with 6 bases between. The CDR3 has 8 amino acids. Germline V gene lookup returns CDR1 SEHNR and CDR2 FQNEAQ (reference sequence). DNA for the CDR3: TGTGCCGGAAGCGGCTACACCTTC. Amino acids: CAGSGYTF.

The V gene is TRBV20-1, the J gene TRBJ1-1; TRBD1 matches at 7 bases. This CDR3 is 13 amino acids long. CDR1 is DFQATT, CDR2 SNEGSKA, per germline (reference sequence). J lost 4 bases, V lost 3 bases, and 5 bases had no gene match. CDR3 DNA: TGCAGTGCTAGTACATCAGGGGGCACTGAAGCTTTCTTT. It encodes CSASTSGGTEAFF.

A few counts support this clonotype. The rearrangement uses TRBV20-1 and TRBJ2-3; either TRBD1 or TRBD2 may supply D (5 bases each). The V gene's germline CDR1 is DFQATT and CDR2 SNEGSKA (reference sequence). CDR3 length equals 14 residues. Trimming took off 8 bases at V and 4 bases at J, with 19 bases between the two ends. The CDR3 region has the DNA TGCAGTCCCAAGGGACGAGCACAGTCAGATACGCAGTATTTT. Its translation: CSPKGRAQSDTQYF.

This chain uses TRBV12-3 or TRBV12-4 with TRBJ1-4; TRBD1 agrees at 9 bases. This CDR3 spans 14 amino acids. J was trimmed by 7 bases and V by 3 bases; bases with no gene match: 3. CDR3 sequence reads: CASSLDRGAEKLFF. The DNA of the CDR3 is TGTGCCAGCAGTTTGGACAGGGGAGCTGAAAAACTGTTTTTT.

In its sample, this clonotype was seen a few times. The chain uses TRBV27 and TRBJ2-7; tentatively, D is TRBD1 (6 bases). CDR1 MNHEY and CDR2 SMNVEV come from the germline V gene (reference sequence). The V end was cut by 5 bases, the J end by 2 bases, with 16 bases between. This CDR3 comprises 15 residues. CDR3 amino acids: CASSGLGTLPYEQYF. CDR3 in DNA: TGTGCCAGCAGTGGCTTAGGGACACTCCCCTACGAGCAGTACTTC.

The chain links TRBV12-3 or TRBV12-4 to TRBJ1-1; possibly TRBD1 for D (6 bases). This CDR3 comprises 14 residues. Trimming shortened V by 7 bases and J by 6 bases, and 18 bases separated the two germline ends. The CDR3 spells CASTPLGGSAEAFF. CDR3 DNA: TGTGCCAGCACCCCTTTGGGGGGCAGTGCTGAAGCTTTCTTT.

This clonotype was counted between two and nine times. The gene calls are TRBV24-1 and TRBJ2-1; 13 bases line up with TRBD2. The V and J ends lost 4 bases and 5 bases, in that order; junction bases with no gene match: 7. The CDR3 covers 17 residues. Germline V lookup: CDR1 KGHDR, CDR2 SFDVKD. CDR3 in amino acids: CATSDTSGGAWNNEQFF. The CDR3 DNA reads TGTGCCACCAGTGACACTAGCGGGGGGGCCTGGAACAATGAGCAGTTCTTC.

The chain combines TRBV6-5 with TRBJ2-3; TRBD2 matches at 9 bases. The CDR3 length is 16 residues. CDR1 is MNHEY, CDR2 SVGAGI, per germline. The J segment lost 2 bases and the V segment lost 0 bases, leaving 3 bases of the junction unmatched. CDR3 loop: CASSYSERGATDTQYF. As DNA, the CDR3 is TGTGCCAGCAGTTACTCTGAGCGGGGGGCCACAGATACGCAGTATTTT.

The V and J genes are TRBV7-9 and TRBJ1-4, with D possibly TRBD1 on 6 matching bases. CDR1 and CDR2 (germline): SEHNR, FQNEAQ (reference sequence). V was trimmed by 1 base and J by 8 bases, leaving 14 bases between them. The CDR3 contains 15 residues. CDR3 nucleotides: TGTGCCAGCAGCTTAGGACAGGCGGGCGGAGAAAAACTGTTTTTT. Protein sequence: CASSLGQAGGEKLFF. The whole variable domain, remainder taken from reference TRBV7-9 and TRBJ1-4, is DTGVSQNPRHKITKRGQNVTFRCDPISEHNRLYWYRQTLGQGPEFLTYFQNEAQLEKSRLLSDRFSAERPKGSFSTLEIQRTEQGDSAMYLCASSLGQAGGEKLFFGSGTQLSVL.

The CDR3 nucleotides are TGCGCCAGCACCGAGGGGGATAGCACAGATACGCAGTATTTT. This translates into CASTEGDSTDTQYF. This rearrangement joins TRBV5-1 to TRBJ2-3, with D maybe TRBD1 (6 bases). Germline V gene sequence: CDR1 SGHRS, CDR2 YFSETQ. The CDR3 runs 14 residues. V lost 6 bases and J lost 0, with 11 bases in between.

Worth noting for this clonotype: The junction shows a germline mismatch at one end, possibly a read error. The chain links TRBV20-1 to TRBJ1-6; D ambiguous. This CDR3 spans 9 amino acids. Germline CDR1 DFQATT, CDR2 SNEGSKA (reference sequence). For the CDR3, the DNA is TGCAGTGCTAGATTACGAGGACTCTTT. It encodes CSARLRGLF.

This chain connects TRBV11-3 to TRBJ2-1, with 8 bases matching TRBD2. Looked up from germline, CDR1 is SGHNT and CDR2 is YENEEA. The CDR3 spans 15 residues. V shed 5 bases and J 5 bases; nucleotides not matched to a gene: 8. CDR3 coding DNA: TGTGCCAGCAGCAATGCTATGCGGGGGGACAATGAGCAGTTCTTC. It translates to CASSNAMRGDNEQFF.

This clonotype appeared a few times. The gene calls are TRBV6-1 and TRBJ1-2, with 8 bases identical to TRBD1. V lost 3 bases and J lost 3; bases outside the gene matches: 6. This CDR3 comprises 15 residues. Germline assignment: CDR1 MNHNS and CDR2 SASEGT. The CDR3 is CASSDYRGTDYGYTF. The CDR3 region has the DNA TGTGCCAGCAGTGACTACAGGGGGACAGACTATGGCTACACCTTC.

This clonotype was counted between two and nine times. The chain employs TRBV6-6 and TRBJ2-7; 9 bases line up with TRBD1. Trimming at V came to 6 bases and at J to 7 bases, leaving 10 bases not matched to a gene. The germline V gene has CDR1 MNHNY and CDR2 SVGAGI (reference sequence). CDR3 length: 14 residues. CDR3 nucleotides: TGTGCCAGCAGCTGGGACAGGGCGGCGGGGGAGCAGTACTTC. Its protein is CASSWDRAAGEQYF.

The rearrangement joins TRBV20-1 to TRBJ2-3; a weak D match, TRBD1 (6 bases). The germline V and J ends were trimmed by 1 base and 5 bases, with 16 bases remaining between them. Germline V gene sequence: CDR1 DFQATT, CDR2 SNEGSKA (reference sequence). The CDR3 has 15 amino acids. This chain's CDR3 is CSARAFPGAEDTQYF. CDR3 sequence (DNA): TGCAGTGCTAGAGCATTTCCAGGGGCCGAAGATACGCAGTATTTT.

The chain combines TRBV7-3 with TRBJ1-2, with 10 positions matching TRBD1. Losses at the gene ends were 6 bases for V and 5 bases for J; bases not matched to a gene: 9. The V gene's germline CDR1 is SGHTA and CDR2 FQGTGA. There are 15 residues in the CDR3. The CDR3 nucleotides read TGTGCCAGCAGTCAGGACAGGGGGTGGGTGTATGGCTACACCTTC. Amino acid sequence: CASSQDRGWVYGYTF.

This clonotype was counted between two and nine times. The V gene is TRBV6-5, the J gene TRBJ2-6, with a weak D call TRBD1 (6 bases). The CDR3 loop spans 15 amino acids. CDR1 is MNHEY and CDR2 is SVGAGI in the germline V gene. V lost 6 bases and J lost 0, with 9 bases in between. This chain's CDR3 is CASRDSSSGANVLTF. The CDR3 nucleotides are TGTGCCAGCAGGGACAGCAGCTCTGGGGCCAACGTCCTGACTTTC.

The chain uses TRBV20-1 and TRBJ2-3; TRBD1 agrees at 11 bases. Trimming cost V 4 bases and J 6 bases; bases outside gene matches: 6. This CDR3 region has 14 residues. The germline V gene has CDR1 DFQATT and CDR2 SNEGSKA (reference sequence). CDR3 in amino acids: CSATRDRGMDTQYF. The DNA of the CDR3 is TGCAGTGCTACTCGGGACAGGGGGATGGATACGCAGTATTTT.

J is TRBJ2-3 and V is TRBV11-2; a weak D match, TRBD1 (6 bases). Trimming cost V 1 base and J 0 bases, with 14 bases left between them. This CDR3 spans 17 amino acids. From germline, CDR1 is SGHAT and CDR2 FQNNGV. Written as DNA, the CDR3 is TGTGCCAGCAGCTTAGGAATACAGGGCGGTAGCACAGATACGCAGTATTTT. Protein product: CASSLGIQGGSTDTQYF. Full variable domain (rest looked up from reference TRBV11-2 and TRBJ2-3): EAGVAQSPRYKIIEKRQSVAFWCNPISGHATLYWYQQILGQGPKLLIQFQNNGVVDDSQLPKDRFSAERLKGVDSTLKIQPAKLEDSAVYLCASSLGIQGGSTDTQYFGPGTRLTVL.

The chain has TRBV25-1 and TRBJ1-2, with D hard to call. The CDR3 contains 15 residues. Looked up from germline, CDR1 is MGHDK and CDR2 is SYGVNS. V was trimmed by 4 bases and J by 4 bases, leaving 16 bases between them. CDR3 sequence (DNA): TGTGCCAGCAGTGGAAAGGCCCTTTCCGTCTATGGCTACACCTTC. It yields the protein CASSGKALSVYGYTF.

This clonotype has only a few counts. The chain combines TRBV6-2 or TRBV6-3 with TRBJ1-4; D is unresolved. Trimming took 2 bases from V and 5 from J, leaving 15 bases between them. This CDR3 is built from 16 residues. CDR1 MNHEY and CDR2 SVGEGT come from the germline V gene. Here the CDR3 DNA reads TGTGCCAGCAGTTACGACCGACGGAGTGAGAATGAAAAACTGTTTTTT. Its translation is CASSYDRRSENEKLFF.

The V call is TRBV24-1, the J call TRBJ2-7; D is undetermined. CDR1 and CDR2 (germline): KGHDR, SFDVKD. V lost 4 bases and J lost 2, with 11 bases in between. The CDR3 runs to 14 residues. The CDR3 DNA sequence: TGTGCCACCAGTGAAGGGCAGCTACCCTACGAGCAGTACTTC. Its translation: CATSEGQLPYEQYF.

In its sample, this clonotype was seen a few times. This chain connects TRBV4-1 to TRBJ2-1; 11 nucleotides match TRBD2. CDR1 is MGHRA, CDR2 YSYEKL, per germline. The CDR3 totals 19 residues. J gave up 2 bases and V 2 bases, and 11 bases lay outside the gene matches. The CDR3 DNA is TGCGCCAGCAGCCAAACCCTGCTAGCGGGGGGCCCCACCTACAATGAGCAGTTCTTC. The encoded protein is CASSQTLLAGGPTYNEQFF.

There are a few counts of this clonotype. The chain joins TRBV11-2 to TRBJ2-7; 8 nucleotides align to TRBD2. The junction had 8 bases not matched to a gene; V was cut back by 0 bases and J by 1 base. Germline CDR1 SGHAT, CDR2 FQNNGV. The CDR3 totals 17 residues. CDR3 sequence: CASSLDPRGGPSYEQYF. In DNA form, the CDR3 reads TGTGCCAGCAGCTTAGATCCCCGGGGGGGGCCGTCCTACGAGCAGTACTTC. The full variable domain, rest sourced from reference TRBV11-2 and TRBJ2-7, is EAGVAQSPRYKIIEKRQSVAFWCNPISGHATLYWYQQILGQGPKLLIQFQNNGVVDDSQLPKDRFSAERLKGVDSTLKIQPAKLEDSAVYLCASSLDPRGGPSYEQYFGPGTRLTVT.

This rearrangement joins TRBV9 to TRBJ1-5; D is ambiguous. The germline V gene encodes CDR1 SGDLS and CDR2 YYNGEE. The ends were cut back, 2 bases at V and 1 base at J, with 10 bases in the middle. This CDR3 is 15 amino acids long. The CDR3 nucleotides read TGTGCCAGCAGCGTGGGCAGCCTGAGCAATCAGCCCCAGCATTTT. Protein product: CASSVGSLSNQPQHF.

This chain links TRBV24-1 with TRBJ1-1, with D unclear. Trimming removed 5 bases from V and 1 base from J, with 4 bases in between. The CDR3 has 12 amino acids. Germline assignment: CDR1 KGHDR and CDR2 SFDVKD. CDR3 DNA: TGTGCCACCAGTGCGGCGAACACTGAAGCTTTCTTT. It yields the protein CATSAANTEAFF.

CDR3 region: CSAPGRTEAFF. In DNA, the CDR3 is TGCAGTGCCCCCGGGCGGACTGAAGCTTTCTTT. The V call is TRBV20-1, the J call TRBJ1-1; D is uncertain. V lost 6 bases, J lost 5 bases, and 10 bases lay in between. The CDR3 contains 11 residues. Looked up from germline, CDR1 is DFQATT and CDR2 is SNEGSKA (reference sequence).

The gene calls are TRBV12-3 or TRBV12-4 and TRBJ1-1; 7 bases align to TRBD1. J lost 9 bases, V lost 7 bases, and 14 bases had no gene match. CDR3 length: 14 residues. The CDR3 nucleotides are TGTGCCAGCACCCGAGACAGGGACGGTCGAAAAGCTTTCTTT. Translation gives CASTRDRDGRKAFF.